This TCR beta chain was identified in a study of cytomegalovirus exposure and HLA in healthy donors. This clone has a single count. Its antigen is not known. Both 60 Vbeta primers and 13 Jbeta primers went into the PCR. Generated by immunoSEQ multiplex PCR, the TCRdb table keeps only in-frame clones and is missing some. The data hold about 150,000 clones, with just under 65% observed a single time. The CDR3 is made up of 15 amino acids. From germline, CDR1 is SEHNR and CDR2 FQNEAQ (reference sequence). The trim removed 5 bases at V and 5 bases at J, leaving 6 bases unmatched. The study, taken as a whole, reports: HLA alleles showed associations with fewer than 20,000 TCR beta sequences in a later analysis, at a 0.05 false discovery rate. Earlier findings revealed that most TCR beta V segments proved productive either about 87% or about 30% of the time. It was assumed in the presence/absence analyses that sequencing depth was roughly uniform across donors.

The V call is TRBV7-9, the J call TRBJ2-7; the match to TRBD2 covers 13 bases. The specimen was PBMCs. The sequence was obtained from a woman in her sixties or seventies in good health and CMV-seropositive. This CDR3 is CASSGLAGVGNEQYF. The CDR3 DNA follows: TGTGCCAGCAGCGGACTAGCGGGAGTTGGCAACGAGCAGTACTTC.